Presented here are 18 T cell receptor beta chains from one specimen sequenced in a study of identical twins' blood T cells. TCRdb reprocessed the 5' RACE reads with MiXCR, giving one entry per CDR3 protein. The sample includes roughly 380,000 distinct CDR3 sequences, about 28% of them seen just once. Sequenced input: PBMCs. These receptors were collected from a woman aged 18 to 49 in good health.

The chain recombines TRBV30 with TRBJ2-5, with D possibly called TRBD1 or TRBD2 (5 bases each). V was cut by 4 bases and J by 4 bases, with 13 bases left in between. This CDR3 contains 13 residues. Per the germline V gene, CDR1 is GTSNPN and CDR2 is SVGIG (reference sequence). The CDR3 region has the DNA TGTGCCTGGAAAGTTGCAGGGAGAGAGACCCAGTACTTC. Translating it yields CAWKVAGRETQYF.

The rearrangement links TRBV11-2 to TRBJ1-4; 8 positions match TRBD1. V trimming: 5 bases; J trimming: 6 bases; junction bases outside the gene matches: 5. Germline CDR1 and CDR2: SGHAT and FQNNGV. The CDR3 has 14 amino acids. The CDR3 sequence is CASSQTGGDEKLFF. As DNA, the CDR3 is TGTGCCAGCAGCCAAACAGGGGGTGATGAAAAACTGTTTTTT.

Note on this clonotype: Just one base apart from a much larger clone, this may be a read error. The chain links TRBV9 to TRBJ2-1; 8 bases are shared with TRBD2. This CDR3 has 14 amino acids. Per germline, CDR1 SGDLS and CDR2 YYNGEE. The CDR3 sequence: CASSAGGSYNERFF. CDR3 in DNA: TGTGCCAGCAGTGCGGGGGGTTCCTACAATGAGCGGTTCTTC.

The genes are TRBV29-1 and TRBJ2-1; TRBD2 is a possible D gene (6 bases). CDR1 SQVTM and CDR2 ANQGSEA come from the germline V gene. The CDR3 length is 14 residues. V lost 5 bases and J lost 6, with 17 bases in between. In DNA, the CDR3 is TGCAGCGTTCTCCAAATGCGGGGCCGCAATGAGCAGTTCTTC. It is translated as CSVLQMRGRNEQFF.

The chain employs TRBV27 and TRBJ2-1, with D possibly TRBD1 on 6 matching bases. CDR1 and CDR2 from the germline V gene are MNHEY and SMNVEV (reference sequence). This CDR3 comprises 13 residues. Trimming took off 4 bases at V and 14 bases at J, with 18 bases between the two ends. For the CDR3, the DNA is TGTGCCAGCAGTTCCCCGAACAGGGTGGTGGAGTTCTTC. This encodes CASSSPNRVVEFF.

This clonotype has just a few counts. V and J are TRBV29-1 and TRBJ2-1; D might be TRBD2 (5 bases). V was clipped by 4 bases and J by 0 bases, with 16 bases between them. This CDR3 spans 16 amino acids. Germline values: CDR1 SQVTM, CDR2 ANQGSEA. DNA for the CDR3: TGCAGCGTTGTCAAGGTAGACGGGGACTCCTACAATGAGCAGTTCTTC. This translates into CSVVKVDGDSYNEQFF.

This clonotype was recorded many times. The chain is built from TRBV28 and TRBJ2-7, with a tentative D call TRBD2 (6 bases). V lost 3 bases to trimming and J lost 3 bases, with 12 bases between them. The CDR3 is 14 residues long. Germline V gene data show CDR1 as MDHEN and CDR2 as SYDVKM. This chain's CDR3 is CASSLGTGGYEQYF. The CDR3 DNA sequence: TGTGCCAGCAGTTTGGGGACTGGGGGCTACGAGCAGTACTTC.

The chain joins TRBV12-3 or TRBV12-4 to TRBJ1-1; TRBD1 agrees at 8 bases. The CDR3 contains 14 residues. The junction had 5 bases not matched to a gene; V was cut back by 5 bases and J by 3 bases. Written as DNA, the CDR3 is TGTGCCAGCAGTCCCCCACAGGGGGACACTGAAGCTTTCTTT. Residues: CASSPPQGDTEAFF.

This clonotype was seen a few times. The chain couples TRBV6-5 to TRBJ1-2; D might be TRBD1 (5 bases). The CDR3 contains 15 residues. The V end lost 5 bases, the J end lost 1 base, and 14 bases lay between the germline ends. In germline, CDR1 is MNHEY, CDR2 SVGAGI. In nucleotides, the CDR3 is TGTGCCAGCAGTCCTATCAGGGAGGGTAACTATGGCTACACCTTC. Translating it yields CASSPIREGNYGYTF.

This clonotype has only a few counts. This rearrangement joins TRBV19 to TRBJ1-2; 7 bases agree with TRBD1. J lost 8 bases, V lost 8 bases, and 5 bases had no gene match. Germline V CDR1 and CDR2: LNHDA, SQIVND (reference sequence). This CDR3 region has 11 residues. The CDR3 sequence: CASGTERGYTF. CDR3 coding DNA: TGTGCCAGTGGGACAGAGCGGGGCTACACCTTC.

In regard to this clonotype: This may be a read error, as it is one base from a much larger clone. The chain is built from TRBV29-1 and TRBJ1-1; D may be TRBD1 (5 bases). Looked up from germline, CDR1 is SQVTM and CDR2 is ANQGSEA. Trimming stripped 4 bases from V and 0 bases from J, with 9 bases between. The CDR3 length is 13 residues. CDR3 sequence: CSVAATVNTEAFF. Written as DNA, the CDR3 is TGCAGCGTTGCGGCGACAGTGAACACTGAAGCTTTCTTT.

As for this clonotype: A read error may account for a junction end that differs from germline. The chain employs TRBV7-2 and TRBJ1-2; D gene ambiguous. The germline V gene encodes CDR1 SGHTA and CDR2 FQGNSA. CDR3 length: 14 residues. CDR3 in amino acids: CASSLVMNNYGYAF. In DNA form, the CDR3 reads TGTGCCAGCAGCTTGGTGATGAACAACTATGGCTACGCCTTC.

In this sample, this clonotype turned up many times. J is TRBJ1-5 and V is TRBV28; no clear D. Germline V gene lookup returns CDR1 MDHEN and CDR2 SYDVKM. Trimming left V 3 bases short and J 6 bases short, with 9 bases between. This CDR3 contains 13 residues. As DNA, the CDR3 is TGTGCCAGCAGTTTGGGATCGCGTCAGCCCCAGCATTTT. Protein: CASSLGSRQPQHF.

The sample holds a few counts of this clonotype. This chain joins TRBV19 and TRBJ1-5; D is ambiguous. Germline CDR1 and CDR2: LNHDA and SQIVND (reference sequence). Deletions cut 3 bases from V and 0 bases from J, with 9 bases between. The CDR3 length is 15 residues. CDR3 amino acids: CASSIVGYSNQPQHF. The CDR3 DNA reads as TGTGCCAGTAGTATCGTAGGCTATAGCAATCAGCCCCAGCATTTT.

This clonotype was seen repeatedly, ten times or more. V usage is TRBV6-2 or TRBV6-3 and J usage is TRBJ1-1; D is unclear. Germline V gene lookup returns CDR1 MNHEY and CDR2 SVGEGT. Between the trimmed V and J ends, which lost 7 bases and 3 bases, there was a span of 6 bases. The length of the CDR3 is 11 residues. CDR3 in amino acids: CASTFYTEAFF. The DNA for the CDR3 is TGTGCCAGCACCTTCTACACTGAAGCTTTCTTT.

This clonotype has only a few counts. The genes are TRBV20-1 and TRBJ1-1; 7 bases match TRBD1. CDR3 length: 11 amino acids. The V segment lost 5 bases and the J segment 10 bases; nucleotides outside the gene matches: 7. Germline lookup yields CDR1 DFQATT and CDR2 SNEGSKA (reference sequence). The CDR3: CSAPTGYRAFF. In nucleotides, the CDR3 is TGCAGTGCTCCGACAGGGTATAGAGCTTTCTTT.

This clonotype was observed at least ten times. The V and J genes are TRBV20-1 and TRBJ2-7; 10 positions agree with TRBD2. V dropped 1 base and J dropped 3; count of bases not matched to a gene: 6. This CDR3 contains 15 residues. Germline CDR1 and CDR2: DFQATT and SNEGSKA (reference sequence). CDR3 amino acids: CSARVLAGSYYEQYF. Written as DNA, the CDR3 is TGCAGTGCTAGAGTACTAGCGGGAAGCTACTACGAGCAGTACTTC.

The V call is TRBV29-1, the J call TRBJ1-3, with D tentatively TRBD1 (5 bases). This CDR3 contains 11 residues. CDR1 and CDR2 (germline): SQVTM, ANQGSEA. V was clipped by 4 bases and J by 9 bases, with 10 bases between them. CDR3: CSVGWGGTIYF. The DNA of the CDR3 is TGCAGCGTTGGATGGGGGGGCACCATATATTTT.